The 23 T cell receptor beta chains reported below all come from one sample, sequenced in a study of blood T cell repertoires in COVID-19. Generated by immunoSEQ multiplex PCR, the TCRdb table keeps only in-frame clones and is missing some. The data show more than 200,000 clones, around four fifths seen once. The sample comprised peripheral blood. Receptor source: a woman aged 45-60 years with acute or convalescent COVID-19.

The rearrangement uses TRBV3-1 (or the pseudogene TRBV3-2) and TRBJ1-1; TRBD1 is a possible D gene (5 bases). V was clipped by 2 bases and J by 7 bases, with 8 bases between them. Per the germline V gene, CDR1 is LGHDT and CDR2 is YNNKEL (reference sequence). This CDR3 contains 12 residues. The chain's CDR3 is CASSQWGSEAFF. DNA for the CDR3: TGTGCCAGCAGCCAATGGGGCAGTGAAGCTTTCTTT.

The V gene is TRBV5-1, the J gene TRBJ2-5; no clear D. Per germline, CDR1 SGHRS and CDR2 YFSETQ. Trimming removed 5 bases at V and 1 base at J, with 12 bases between. The CDR3 is 14 residues long. In DNA, the CDR3 is TGCGCCAGCAGTTACGGCAGCGTCCAAGAGACCCAGTACTTC. Protein: CASSYGSVQETQYF.

This clone was detected only once. V gene TRBV4-1 combines with J gene TRBJ2-7; 8 bases match TRBD1. The germline V gene encodes CDR1 MGHRA and CDR2 YSYEKL. The CDR3 runs 17 residues. V lost 0 bases and J lost 4; bases outside the gene matches: 11. As DNA, the CDR3 is TGCGCCAGCAGCCAAGACGGGCCCAGGGGGCCCCTTTACGAGCAGTACTTC. This sequence encodes CASSQDGPRGPLYEQYF.

The chain employs TRBV5-4 and TRBJ2-7; no clear D. The germline gives CDR1 SGHNT, CDR2 YYREEE (reference sequence). The CDR3 is made up of 14 amino acids. Trimming cost V 0 bases and J 5 bases, with 12 bases left between them. This chain's CDR3 is CASSLAPLEDEQYF. The CDR3 DNA sequence: TGTGCCAGCAGCTTGGCCCCGCTAGAAGACGAGCAGTACTTC.

The J gene is TRBJ2-1, the V gene TRBV29-1, with D tentatively TRBD2 (5 bases). Germline-derived CDR1 and CDR2 are SQVTM and ANQGSEA. The CDR3 has 14 residues. V was clipped by 3 bases and J by 7 bases, with 16 bases between them. The CDR3 nucleotides read TGCAGCGTTGAGGAACTAGGCCTTGGAAATGAGCAGTTCTTC. Translating gives CSVEELGLGNEQFF.

This clone was observed a handful of times. V is TRBV19 and J is TRBJ2-7; TRBD2 might be the D (6 bases). Trimming took off 3 bases at V and 7 bases at J, with 16 bases between the two ends. CDR1 is LNHDA, CDR2 SQIVND, per germline (reference sequence). This CDR3 is built from 14 residues. The CDR3 DNA reads TGTGCCAGTAGTATTACTAGCTTGAGACGGGAGCAGTACTTC. Amino acids: CASSITSLRREQYF.

This chain uses TRBV24-1 with TRBJ1-5; D ambiguous. The CDR3 covers 14 residues. Germline values: CDR1 KGHDR, CDR2 SFDVKD. V lost 5 bases and J 3 bases, leaving 10 bases between the germline ends. CDR3 DNA sequence: TGTGCCACCAGTGCCCCTGAGTACAATCAGCCCCAGCATTTT. It translates to CATSAPEYNQPQHF.

The CDR3 coding sequence is TGTGCCACCAGTGATCGACAGGGATTCTCCTACGAGCAGTACTTC. Its translation is CATSDRQGFSYEQYF. The chain couples TRBV24-1 to TRBJ2-7; 7 positions match TRBD1. The CDR3 totals 15 residues. Germline values: CDR1 KGHDR, CDR2 SFDVKD. V lost 3 bases, J lost 0 bases, and 4 bases stayed unmatched.

This chain connects TRBV5-1 to TRBJ2-1; 11 nucleotides line up with TRBD2. Germline V gives CDR1 SGHRS, CDR2 YFSETQ. With 3 bases clipped from V and 3 bases from J, the junction kept 2 bases outside the gene matches. The CDR3 is 15 amino acids. The CDR3 region has the DNA TGCGCCAGCAGCTCGCTAGCGGGAGGCTACAATGAGCAGTTCTTC. Residues: CASSSLAGGYNEQFF.

The V call is TRBV19, the J call TRBJ2-3, with TRBD2 as a possible D gene (6 bases). The CDR3 sequence is 15 residues long. Germline V gene data show CDR1 as LNHDA and CDR2 as SQIVND (reference sequence). V lost 6 bases to trimming and J lost 3 bases, with 16 bases between them. The CDR3 region has the DNA TGTGCCAGTAGCCTCACCGGGAGTTTGACAGATACGCAGTATTTT. The encoded protein is CASSLTGSLTDTQYF.

The chain couples TRBV5-1 to TRBJ1-1, with a possible D match to TRBD1 (5 bases). This CDR3 contains 14 residues. From germline, CDR1 is SGHRS and CDR2 YFSETQ. Trimming pared 0 bases from V and 7 bases from J, leaving 13 bases between. Written as DNA, the CDR3 is TGCGCCAGCAGCTTGGCCGGGCAGGGAGGTGAAGCTTTCTTT. It codes for CASSLAGQGGEAFF.

V and J are TRBV6-5 and TRBJ2-7; 11 bases fit TRBD1. The germline V gene has CDR1 MNHEY and CDR2 SVGAGI. V lost 5 bases to trimming and J lost 9 bases; unmatched junction nucleotides: 9. The CDR3 loop spans 14 amino acids. CDR3 loop: CASSTPGQGGRQYF. The CDR3 bases are TGTGCCAGCAGTACTCCGGGACAGGGGGGAAGGCAGTACTTC.

This chain joins TRBV19 and TRBJ2-1; D perhaps matches TRBD2 (7 bases). V lost 6 bases, J lost 0 bases, and 18 bases lay in between. The CDR3 covers 17 residues. The V gene's germline CDR1 is LNHDA and CDR2 SQIVND (reference sequence). The CDR3, as DNA: TGTGCCAGTAGCATGGGGGGGGCCCGTAGCTCCTACAATGAGCAGTTCTTC. It is translated as CASSMGGARSSYNEQFF. Variable domain in full (rest from reference TRBV19 and TRBJ2-1): DGGITQSPKYLFRKEGQNVTLSCEQNLNHDAMYWYRQDPGQGLRLIYYSQIVNDFQKGDIAEGYSVSREKKESFPLTVTSAQKNPTAFYLCASSMGGARSSYNEQFFGPGTRLTVL.

The V call is TRBV10-3, the J call TRBJ2-2; 12 nucleotides match TRBD2. The CDR3 totals 14 residues. CDR1 ENHRY and CDR2 SYGVKD come from the germline V gene. V shed 11 bases and J 6 bases; nucleotides not matched to a gene: 7. The DNA for the CDR3 is TGTGCCGTCCTACTAGCGGGAGGCCCCGGGGAGCTGTTTTTT. It translates to CAVLLAGGPGELFF.

In DNA form, the CDR3 reads TGTGCCAGCAGCTTAGAACAGGGCAGAGGAAACATTCAGTACTTC. It codes for CASSLEQGRGNIQYF. V is TRBV5-4 and J is TRBJ2-4; tentative D call: TRBD1 (6 bases). Germline loops: CDR1 SGHNT, CDR2 YYREEE (reference sequence). Trimming shortened V by 2 bases and J by 6 bases, and 15 bases separated the two germline ends. The CDR3 length is 15 residues.

J is TRBJ2-7 and V is TRBV7-2, with 10 bases matching TRBD2. J lost 0 bases, V lost 6 bases, and 17 bases had no gene match. CDR1 and CDR2 from the germline V gene are SGHTA and FQGNSA. The CDR3 extends over 19 amino acids. CDR3 sequence (DNA): TGTGCCAGCAGTTCCAGATCTAGCGGGAGTAGACCTGCCTCCTACGAGCAGTACTTC. Translation: CASSSRSSGSRPASYEQYF.

The V call is TRBV28, the J call TRBJ2-7, with D maybe TRBD2 (5 bases). Trimming took 2 bases from V and 2 from J, leaving 13 bases between them. Germline V gene data show CDR1 as MDHEN and CDR2 as SYDVKM. The CDR3 covers 15 residues. This CDR3 is CASSLGAVTPYEQYF. CDR3 bases: TGTGCCAGCAGTTTAGGAGCGGTCACCCCCTACGAGCAGTACTTC. Full variable domain (rest looked up from reference TRBV28 and TRBJ2-7): DVKVTQSSRYLVKRTGEKVFLECVQDMDHENMFWYRQDPGLGLRLIYFSYDVKMKEKGDIPEGYSVSREKKERFSLILESASTNQTSMYLCASSLGAVTPYEQYFGPGTRLTVT.

The rearrangement links TRBV5-1 to TRBJ1-1, with D perhaps TRBD1 (5 bases). There are 14 residues in the CDR3. Trimming cost V 5 bases and J 7 bases, with 18 bases left between them. CDR1 and CDR2 (germline): SGHRS, YFSETQ. The chain's CDR3 is CASSFGAAGREAFF. The CDR3 DNA sequence: TGCGCCAGCAGTTTTGGGGCGGCGGGGCGTGAAGCTTTCTTT.

The rearrangement links TRBV19 to TRBJ1-1, with D tentatively TRBD1 (6 bases). Trimming pared 0 bases from V and 5 bases from J, leaving 22 bases between. The germline V gene encodes CDR1 LNHDA and CDR2 SQIVND (reference sequence). The CDR3 totals 18 residues. The CDR3 here is CASSIDPMGGGGRTEAFF. The CDR3, as DNA: TGTGCCAGTAGTATAGACCCTATGGGGGGGGGCGGTCGGACTGAAGCTTTCTTT.

Ten or more counts support this clone. The CDR3 reads CASIPDRGRGETQYF. The CDR3 DNA reads as TGTGCCAGCATTCCGGACAGGGGGCGCGGGGAGACCCAGTACTTC. V usage is TRBV2 and J usage is TRBJ2-5, with 11 bases aligning to TRBD1. Looked up from germline, CDR1 is SNHLY and CDR2 is FYNNEI. This CDR3 comprises 15 residues. Trimming at V came to 7 bases and at J to 5 bases, leaving 9 bases not matched to a gene.

This sequence joins TRBV10-3 and TRBJ1-1; possible D gene TRBD1, 5 bases. CDR1 is ENHRY and CDR2 is SYGVKD in the germline V gene. This CDR3 comprises 18 residues. V lost 2 bases to trimming and J lost 2 bases, with 21 bases between them. As DNA, the CDR3 is TGTGCCATCAGTGAGACACCCCCGTGGGGCTCAGGTAACACTGAAGCTTTCTTT. It encodes CAISETPPWGSGNTEAFF.

The genes are TRBV3-1 (or the pseudogene TRBV3-2) and TRBJ2-5; 9 bases map to TRBD1. The CDR3 length is 13 residues. The V gene's germline CDR1 is LGHDT and CDR2 YNNKEL (reference sequence). With V trimmed by 6 bases and J by 7 bases, 6 bases remained unmatched. CDR3 region: CASSRQGERTQYF. The CDR3 coding sequence is TGTGCCAGCAGTAGACAGGGGGAGAGGACCCAGTACTTC.

The sample holds many counts of this clone. This rearrangement joins TRBV5-1 to TRBJ1-2; tentative D call: TRBD1 (6 bases). Germline V gives CDR1 SGHRS, CDR2 YFSETQ. There are 15 residues in the CDR3. Deletions cut 4 bases from V and 4 bases from J, with 17 bases between. CDR3 nucleotide sequence: TGCGCCAGCAGCGCAACGGGAGGGGGTAGCTATGGCTACACCTTC. Translated: CASSATGGGSYGYTF.